Presented here are 15 T cell receptor beta chains from one specimen sequenced in a study of memory CD4+ T cells and cytomegalovirus serostatus. Single viable CD3+CD4+CD8-CD45RO+ cells were sorted as the memory CD4+ T cells. TCRdb's table, derived via immunoSEQ multiplex PCR, lists solely in-frame clones and lacks some. The sample contains about 41,000 clones, about four fifths of which appear only once. The sample consisted of memory CD4+ T cells from blood. These receptors were obtained from an adult in good health and CMV-seronegative.

This chain links TRBV6-6 with TRBJ2-1; D possibly matches TRBD1 or TRBD2 (5 bases each). CDR1 MNHNY and CDR2 SVGAGI come from the germline V gene (reference sequence). The V gene lost 0 bases and the J gene lost 10 bases, with 19 bases spanning the gap. CDR3 length: 16 residues. CDR3 amino acids: CASSYSRTPDGDEQFF. DNA for the CDR3: TGTGCCAGCAGTTACTCGCGGACTCCCGATGGGGACGAGCAGTTCTTC.

The chain combines TRBV6-5 with TRBJ2-7; D ambiguous. Germline CDR1 and CDR2: MNHEY and SVGAGI. V was pared by 5 bases and J by 5 bases, with 7 bases between. The CDR3 spans 11 residues. Here the CDR3 reads CASSRRDEQYF. In DNA form, the CDR3 reads TGTGCCAGCAGTAGAAGGGACGAGCAGTACTTC.

The chain employs TRBV7-9 and TRBJ1-3; a possible D gene is TRBD1 (5 bases). The CDR3 length is 12 residues. The ends were cut back, 4 bases at V and 4 bases at J, with 5 bases in the middle. The germline CDR1 and CDR2 sequences are SEHNR and FQNEAQ (reference sequence). CDR3 region: CASSWGGNTIYF. Here the CDR3 DNA reads TGTGCCAGCAGCTGGGGCGGAAACACCATATATTTT.

This clone has just one count. This rearrangement joins TRBV18 to TRBJ2-2, with D unclear. CDR1 is KGHSH, CDR2 LQKENI, per germline. This CDR3 has 15 amino acids. V lost 2 bases and J 3 bases, leaving 10 bases between the germline ends. For the CDR3, the DNA is TGTGCCAGCTCACCAGAGGCACAGCACACCGGGGAGCTGTTTTTT. This gives the protein CASSPEAQHTGELFF.

This CDR3 reads CASSQDRGYYNEQFF. In nucleotides, the CDR3 is TGTGCCAGCAGCCAAGACAGGGGATACTACAATGAGCAGTTCTTC. This chain links TRBV7-2 with TRBJ2-1, with 8 positions matching TRBD1. This CDR3 is 15 amino acids long. CDR1 is SGHTA and CDR2 is FQGNSA in the germline V gene. V trimming: 5 bases; J trimming: 3 bases; junction bases outside the gene matches: 6.

V is TRBV5-1 and J is TRBJ1-6; D remains ambiguous. The CDR3 sequence is 13 residues long. Germline V lookup: CDR1 SGHRS, CDR2 YFSETQ. V shed 4 bases and J shed 7 bases, with 9 bases lying between them. The CDR3: CASSATNNSPLHF. The CDR3 nucleotides read TGCGCCAGCAGCGCTACAAACAATTCACCCCTCCACTTT.

This clone was detected a few times. V gene TRBV23-1 combines with J gene TRBJ2-3, with D unresolved. TRBV23-1 is an ORF for which the function is uncertain. The V and J ends lost 0 bases and 1 base respectively, with 8 bases between them. This CDR3 is built from 15 residues. CDR3 in amino acids: CASSQSYKGTDTQYF. CDR3 DNA: TGCGCCAGCAGTCAATCCTACAAGGGCACAGATACGCAGTATTTT.

This chain uses TRBV11-1 with TRBJ1-2, with 9 nucleotides matching TRBD1. In germline, CDR1 is SGHAT, CDR2 FQDESV (reference sequence). Trimming cost V 6 bases and J 5 bases; bases outside gene matches: 7. The CDR3 has 14 amino acids. The CDR3, as DNA: TGTGCCAGCAGTTCTACAGGGGGCCCGTATGGCTACACCTTC. Residues: CASSSTGGPYGYTF.

The J gene is TRBJ1-5, the V gene TRBV5-1, with unresolved D. This CDR3 has 15 amino acids. Germline lookup yields CDR1 SGHRS and CDR2 YFSETQ. The V and J ends lost 0 bases and 0 bases respectively, with 7 bases between them. The CDR3 here is CASSLEGSSNQPQHF. The DNA for the CDR3 is TGCGCCAGCAGCTTGGAAGGTAGTAGCAATCAGCCCCAGCATTTT.

V and J are TRBV7-2 and TRBJ2-7; 8 positions match TRBD1. Trimming cost V 5 bases and J 3 bases; bases outside gene matches: 9. This CDR3 has 15 residues. Germline V lookup: CDR1 SGHTA, CDR2 FQGNSA. The CDR3 DNA reads as TGTGCCAGCAGCCCGGACAGGGCGTCCAACTACGAGCAGTACTTC. Protein sequence: CASSPDRASNYEQYF.

This sequence joins TRBV6-1 and TRBJ1-2; D might be TRBD1 (5 bases). CDR3 size: 15 residues. With 0 bases removed from V and 7 bases from J, the gap between germline ends came to 15 bases. CDR1 MNHNS and CDR2 SASEGT come from the germline V gene. DNA of the CDR3: TGTGCCAGCAGTGAAGCGGATATGGGGGAAAGTGGCTACACCTTC. Its protein product is CASSEADMGESGYTF.

The genes are TRBV6-5 and TRBJ2-7, with D possibly being TRBD1 (5 bases). This CDR3 has 12 residues. The germline CDR1 and CDR2 sequences are MNHEY and SVGAGI. Trimming took off 8 bases at V and 4 bases at J, with 12 bases between the two ends. As DNA, the CDR3 is TGTGCCAGCGGGCAGGGATATTACGAGCAGTACTTC. Translating gives CASGQGYYEQYF.

This rearrangement joins TRBV5-6 to TRBJ2-7, with D unclear. V dropped 3 bases and J dropped 4 bases, with 23 bases sitting between them. Germline V gene lookup returns CDR1 SGHDT and CDR2 YYEEEE. The CDR3 runs to 17 residues. The CDR3 spells CASSSVSETLLFYEQYF. DNA for the CDR3: TGTGCCAGCAGCTCCGTCTCCGAGACCCTCCTGTTTTACGAGCAGTACTTC.

The chain carries TRBV19 and TRBJ2-2, with D possibly TRBD1 on 5 matching bases. CDR3 length: 17 residues. CDR1 LNHDA and CDR2 SQIVND come from the germline V gene (reference sequence). Trimming stripped 3 bases from V and 3 bases from J, with 17 bases between. The chain's CDR3 is CASSIVWLGDDTGELFF. CDR3 in DNA: TGTGCCAGTAGTATCGTGTGGCTAGGGGATGACACCGGGGAGCTGTTTTTT.

The rearrangement uses TRBV2 and TRBJ2-5; 8 nucleotides line up with TRBD2. Germline-derived CDR1 and CDR2 are SNHLY and FYNNEI. The CDR3 spans 11 residues. The ends lost 7 bases at V and 9 bases at J; junction bases unmatched: 4. The CDR3 DNA is TGTGCCAGCATGGTACTAGCGGCCCAGTACTTC. Protein: CASMVLAAQYF.